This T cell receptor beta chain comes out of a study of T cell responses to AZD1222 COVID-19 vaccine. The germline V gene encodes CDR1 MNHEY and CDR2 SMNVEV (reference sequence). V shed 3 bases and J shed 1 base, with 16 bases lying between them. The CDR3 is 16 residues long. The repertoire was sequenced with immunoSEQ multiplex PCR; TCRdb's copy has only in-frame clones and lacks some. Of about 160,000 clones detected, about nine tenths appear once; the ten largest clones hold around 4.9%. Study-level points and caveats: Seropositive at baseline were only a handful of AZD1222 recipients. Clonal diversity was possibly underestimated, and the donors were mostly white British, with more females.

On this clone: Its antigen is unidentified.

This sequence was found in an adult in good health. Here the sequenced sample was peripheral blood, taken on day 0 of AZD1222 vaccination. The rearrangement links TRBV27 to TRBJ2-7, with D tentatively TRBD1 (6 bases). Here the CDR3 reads CASSLERGRVSYEQYF. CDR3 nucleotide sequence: TGTGCCAGCAGTTTGGAAAGGGGGAGAGTATCCTACGAGCAGTACTTC.